This paragraph covers one TCR beta chain sequence. No antigen is known for it. These data are taken from a study of CD8+CD57+ T cells in acquired aplastic anemia. Study-wide context: Across the sorted CD4+ and CD8+ cells, DNA amounts averaged approximately 3.1 ug.

Genomic DNA templated the TCR beta VDJ and CDR3 profiling. In TCRdb, the reads were re-called with MiXCR into one record per CDR3 protein. The table has roughly 38,000 distinct CDR3 sequences, under 80% seen once. Germline V gives CDR1 LGHNA, CDR2 YNFKEQ. This CDR3 contains 16 residues. V was shortened by 2 bases and J by 9 bases, with 17 bases between the two germline ends. The study, taken as a whole, reports: Overlap between patients and controls comprised twenty-nine CD8+ CDR3 sequences.

The sample was sorted CD4+, CD8+, or CD8+CD57+ T cells (not recorded which) from PBMCs. The receptor was isolated from a human donor in good health, serving as a control. The chain has TRBV4-2 and TRBJ1-6; no reliable D call. CDR3 DNA sequence: TGTGCCAGCAGCCAATCCGAGGTAGGGCGTTCTTCACCCCTCCACTTT. This encodes CASSQSEVGRSSPLHF.